This T cell receptor beta chain was found in a study of shared clonotypes between healthy human individuals (TCRdb year 2020). About the investigation overall: A couple of women and a few men aged 18 to 49 years were included in the cohort. For each donor, CD4 naive and CD4 memory were each given three plates, CD8 naive was given two plates, and CD8 memory was given one plate. Blood TCR repertoires of four to six healthy adults were deeply sequenced to estimate repertoire size and the extent of clonotype sharing between individuals. Different laboratories and diverse techniques were used to prepare libraries and sequence TCR repertoires, to increase sequencing depth and limit assay-specific biases. Between about 0.9 and 10 billion PBMCs per donor were obtained by leukapheresis. The paper's findings and limits, for the study overall: Higher generation probabilities were observed for clonotypes shared by all four sorted-subset donors than for non-shared clonotypes. The small number of donors limited the genetic and exposure-history diversity represented. Sampling was restricted to blood, and TCR repertoires in tissue are likely to differ from TCR repertoires in blood. Even with the large sequencing depth, rarefaction of the sorted-subset datasets indicated that sequencing was incomplete. Across four donors, about 5.2% of naive CD4, 3% to 4% of naive CD8, under 2.5% of memory CD4, and roughly 0.4% of memory CD8 clonotypes were shared. Naive subsets generally had larger estimated clonotype richness than memory subsets did. Pairwise subsampling indicated that sequencing depth was expected to affect the degree of clonotype sharing among donors.

Donors were healthy HIV-negative adults with no recently reported acute infections or vaccinations. Only Caucasian adults living in Nashville, Tennessee, USA were represented among the donors. CD4+ T cells were enriched through magnetic negative selection, after which naive cells were positively selected on CD45RA and the remaining negative fraction served as the memory subset. Blood was obtained by leukapheresis, after which PBMCs were separated by Ficoll-Histopaque density gradient centrifugation and cryopreserved in liquid nitrogen vapor phase. Analytical flow cytometry was used to check the purity and quantity of each magnetically sorted T cell population. Genomic DNA was isolated from each sorted fraction and quantified by UV absorbance on a Nanodrop 2000c. With respect to this clone: The target of this receptor is not known. One base away there is no much larger clone; base qualities are not given.

TCR CDR3 regions were amplified from genomic DNA by multiplex PCR using the deep immunoSEQ assay. For each cell subset, the extracted genomic DNA was distributed evenly across all wells of several immunoSEQ 96-well plates, and each plate served as one replicate. Each replicate PCR for sorted subsets received about 220 ng genomic DNA, equal to tens of thousands of T cell genomes. Purified libraries were measured with a Qubit 3.0 fluorometer, size-checked on a Bioanalyzer 2100, and measured again with the KAPA Library Quantification kit. Every immunoSEQ 96-well plate was sequenced on a dedicated single-read 150-cycle Illumina NextSeq 550 flow cell. The study's own analysis went as follows. The immunoSEQ output contained only junctional sequences without quality scores, so filtering could not match that applied to full-length reads. Sequences were annotated with PyIR, a Python wrapper for IgBLAST v1.9, and V/J genes and CDR3 were assigned using IMGT germline references. Reads were removed for weak V/J assignments (E-value above 1e-6), missing CDR3, stop codons, out-of-frame junctions, or ambiguous translated residues. V3J clonotypes were defined as sequences sharing the same inferred V gene, J gene, and CDR3 amino acid sequence. To compute the percentage overlap between repertoires, the number of shared unique clonotypes was divided by the size of the smaller repertoire. Repertoire richness was assessed with RTK rarefaction, the Chao1 estimator, and Recon v2.1 estimates of unobserved clonotypes. Generation probabilities were computed with OLGA for all TCRbeta clonotypes obtained by the gDNA method from several donors. Drawn from immuneACCESS, this table holds only the in-frame rearrangements with V and J called that TCRdb kept. Clones are partly lost; checked studies trace under half to an unresolved V gene and leave the rest unexplained. The V and J calls and clone size were taken over from that table, and D and trimming were inferred from the DNA. Present in this sample are roughly 760,000 clones, about 74% of which were seen just once. More than 1.5% of the sample is in the top ten clones.

From the cysteine through the phenylalanine, the CDR3 covers 15 amino acids. CDR3 DNA is the only sequence kept; it has 45 bases, read in frame from the first base. V is pared back by 0 bases and J by 2 bases, with 9 bases lying between the germline termini. Via the germline V gene (reference sequence), CDR1 is LNHNV and CDR2 YYDKDF. Sequencing used memory CD4+ T cells sorted from blood. The cell subset or site label here, explained by the study, means: CD45RA-negative fraction. The receptor comes from a woman aged 25 to 39 in good health. This chain is built from TRBV15 and TRBJ2-3, with an unclear D gene assignment. The bases read TGTGCCACCAGCAGAGATTCTAGGCTCACAGATACGCAGTATTTT. Translated, this gives CATSRDSRLTDTQYF.